The rows below give T cell receptor beta chains drawn from one sample of a study of cytomegalovirus exposure and HLA in healthy donors. Clones were read by immunoSEQ multiplex PCR, and TCRdb kept only the in-frame ones, dropping some. This table lists about 140,000 clones. Input material: PBMCs. The receptors derive from a man in his forties in good health and CMV-seronegative. The CDR3 runs from the conserved cysteine through the conserved F or W. The D gene is left open where the match is weak. A clone size is listed for some rows: how often the clone was seen (once, few, many), or a class if it is expanded.

J gene | D gene | V gene | clone size | CDR3 DNA | CDR3 protein
TRBJ1-6 | - | TRBV6-1 | - | TGTGCCAGCAACAACAGGGTAGGGTCACCCCTCCACTTT | CASNNRVGSPLHF
TRBJ1-6 | - | TRBV14 | - | TGTGCCAGCAGTAAGGGAGGGGCCGTATCACCCCTCCACTTT | CASSKGGAVSPLHF
TRBJ1-1 | TRBD1 | TRBV19 | - | TGTGCCAGTAGTATGGGGACAGCGAACACTGAAGCTTTCTTT | CASSMGTANTEAFF
TRBJ2-7 | - | TRBV9 | - | TGTGCCAGCAGCGTAGCGGCAGGTACCTACGAGCAGTACTTC | CASSVAAGTYEQYF
TRBJ1-1 | TRBD1 | TRBV5-4 | - | TGTGCCAGCAGCTTAGTGAGACGGGACAGCCGCCCCACGGCTTTCTTT | CASSLVRRDSRPTAFF
TRBJ2-3 | - | TRBV28 | - | TGTGCCAGCAGAGTGAGGTTCCGAACAGATACGCAGTATTTT | CASRVRFRTDTQYF
TRBJ2-7 | - | TRBV4-2 | - | TGTGCCAGCAGCCAAGATTGGCGGCCGGAGGAGCAGTACTTC | CASSQDWRPEEQYF
TRBJ1-4 | TRBD1 | TRBV15 | - | TGTGCCACCAGCAGTGGGACAGCGGAGGAAAAACTGTTTTTT | CATSSGTAEEKLFF
TRBJ1-1 | TRBD1 | TRBV29-1 | - | TGCAGCGTCGCACGACAGGGAGCTGAAGCTTTCTTT | CSVARQGAEAFF
TRBJ2-5 | TRBD1 | TRBV9 | - | TGTGCCAGCAGCGTGACAGGGAGCCTCGGGGTGGAGACCCAGTACTTC | CASSVTGSLGVETQYF
TRBJ2-1 | TRBD2 | TRBV4-3 | - | TGCGCCAGCAGCCAATACAGCGGGGGTTCCTACAATGAGCAGTTCTTC | CASSQYSGGSYNEQFF
TRBJ1-3 | - | TRBV2 | medium-sized | TGTGCCAGCACTCGACAGGTCCTAAGCTCTGGAAACACCATATATTTT | CASTRQVLSSGNTIYF
TRBJ2-3 | TRBD1 | TRBV9 | - | TGTGCCAGCAGCACACAGGGGGCTGACACAGATACGCAGTATTTT | CASSTQGADTDTQYF
TRBJ1-1 | TRBD1 | TRBV2 | - | TGTGCCAGCGGGGTCGACAGGGGGCAGGGTGAAGCTTTCTTT | CASGVDRGQGEAFF
TRBJ2-1 | - | TRBV4-2 | - | TGTGCCAGCAGCCAAGATCGGGGTAACCCGAATGAGCAGTTCTTC | CASSQDRGNPNEQFF
TRBJ2-3 | TRBD1 | TRBV5-5 | - | TGTGCCAGCAGCTTGGAACCAGGGGGCATAAACACAGATACGCAGTATTTT | CASSLEPGGINTDTQYF
TRBJ2-3 | TRBD2 | TRBV7-2 | - | TGTGCCAGCAGCTTAGCACTAGCGGGGGCCATCACAGATACGCAGTATTTT | CASSLALAGAITDTQYF
TRBJ1-2 | - | TRBV19 | - | TGTGCCAGTAGTATTACGGCGAACGGGGTCCTCTATGGCTACACCTTC | CASSITANGVLYGYTF
TRBJ2-2 | - | TRBV5-8 | - | TGTGCCAGCAGCTTGCCGCGCCTTATGTCGAACACCGGGGAGCTGTTTTTT | CASSLPRLMSNTGELFF
TRBJ1-6 | - | TRBV5-6 | - | TGTGCCAGCAGCCTCGGGGGGCTCTCCTATAATTCACCCCTCCACTTT | CASSLGGLSYNSPLHF
TRBJ2-7 | - | TRBV29-1 | - | TGCAGCGTTGTCAGTCCTTATTCCTACGAGCAGTACTTC | CSVVSPYSYEQYF
TRBJ1-4 | - | TRBV6-5 | - | TGTGCCAGCAGCCGCACTGCAACTAATGAAAAACTGTTTTTT | CASSRTATNEKLFF
TRBJ2-3 | - | TRBV6-1 | - | TGTGCCAGCAGTGAACAGACAAAGGCAGCGTATTTT | CASSEQTKAAYF
TRBJ2-1 | TRBD1 | TRBV10-3 | - | TGTGCCAGCAATCGGGACAGGGAAATTTACAATGAGCAGTTCTTC | CASNRDREIYNEQFF
TRBJ1-6 | - | TRBV7-8 | - | TGTGCCAGCAGCTCCCAATGGGGCCACCAGAGCTCCTATAATTCACCCCTCCACTTT | CASSSQWGHQSSYNSPLHF
TRBJ2-1 | - | TRBV5-1 | - | TGCGCCAGCAGCTTGGGTGGGGGCCTCTCCTACAATGAGCAGTTCTTC | CASSLGGGLSYNEQFF
TRBJ2-2 | TRBD1 | TRBV5-8 | - | TGTGCCAGCAGCCTTAAGGACAGGGGTAACGGGGAGCTGTTTTTT | CASSLKDRGNGELFF